This T cell receptor beta chain comes out of a study of cytomegalovirus exposure and HLA in healthy donors. Study background: From around 180 million T cells, an earlier analysis saw under 140 million unique TCR beta sequences. Study-level results: Most CMV-associated TCR beta chains appeared HLA-restricted in a later analysis.

The table lists this clone with a few counts. Its antigen is currently unknown. Whereas donors were nominally healthy upon sampling, unrecorded immune exposures were probable. Deletions cut 3 bases from V and 1 base from J, with 7 bases between. The CDR3 loop spans 13 amino acids. Germline loops: CDR1 PRHDT, CDR2 FYEKMQ (reference sequence). The PCR employed 60 Vbeta primers together with 13 Jbeta primers. The repertoire was sequenced with immunoSEQ multiplex PCR; TCRdb's copy has only in-frame clones and lacks some. The sample lists about 240,000 clones, 78% occurring once. The V call is TRBV13, the J call TRBJ2-7; a weak D match, TRBD2 (6 bases). This TCR came from a boy under 18 in good health and CMV-seronegative. Source material: PBMCs. The CDR3 DNA follows: TGTGCCAGCAGCTTGGGGAGGTCCTACGAGCAGTACTTC. Translation: CASSLGRSYEQYF.